This T cell receptor (beta chain) was identified during a study of blood T cell repertoires in COVID-19. Germline trimming cut 0 bases from V and 6 bases from J; bases unmatched to any gene: 9. The CDR3 extends over 15 amino acids. The germline gives CDR1 SGHKS, CDR2 YYEKEE (reference sequence). Per the original data handling: Quantification of nucleated cells was approximated via reference gene primer amplification. Assay used: immunoSEQ multiplex PCR; TCRdb lists only in-frame clones, some missing. The V and J calls and clone size are taken from that table; D and trimming were inferred from the DNA. The profile shows 140,000 or so clones, around 79% of them singletons.

The material sequenced was peripheral blood. This TCR was recovered from a woman in her 70s with COVID-19, enrolled during active disease. The chain joins TRBV5-5 to TRBJ2-7; 7 nucleotides align to TRBD1. DNA of the CDR3: TGTGCCAGCAGCTTGGGGGACAGCCCGGGATCCGAGCAGTACTTC. Amino acid sequence: CASSLGDSPGSEQYF.